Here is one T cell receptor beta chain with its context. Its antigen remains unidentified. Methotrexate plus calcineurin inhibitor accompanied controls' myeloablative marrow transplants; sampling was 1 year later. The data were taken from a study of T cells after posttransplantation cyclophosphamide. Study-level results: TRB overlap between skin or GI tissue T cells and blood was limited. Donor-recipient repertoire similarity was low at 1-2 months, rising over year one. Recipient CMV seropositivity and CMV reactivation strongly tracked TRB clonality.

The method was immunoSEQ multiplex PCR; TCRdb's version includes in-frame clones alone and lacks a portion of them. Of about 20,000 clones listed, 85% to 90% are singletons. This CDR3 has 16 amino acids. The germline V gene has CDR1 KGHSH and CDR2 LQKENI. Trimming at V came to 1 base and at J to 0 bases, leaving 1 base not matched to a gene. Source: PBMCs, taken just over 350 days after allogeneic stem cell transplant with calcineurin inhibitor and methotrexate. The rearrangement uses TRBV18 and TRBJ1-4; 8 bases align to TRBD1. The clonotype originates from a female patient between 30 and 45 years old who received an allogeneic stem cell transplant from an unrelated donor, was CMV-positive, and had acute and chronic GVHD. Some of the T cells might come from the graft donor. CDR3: CASSPQGQATNEKLFF. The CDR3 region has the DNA TGTGCCAGCTCACCACAGGGACAGGCAACTAATGAAAAACTGTTTTTT.